This T cell receptor (beta chain) was retrieved from a study of control samples from healthy donors and cancer patients. Only in-frame clones appear in the TCRdb table, and some are missing; sequencing was by immunoSEQ multiplex PCR. Of about 120,000 clones in the sample, roughly 90% are singletons; the top ten hold around 2%. The sequence was obtained from a young man in good health. Specimen: blood.

The CDR3 coding sequence is TGTGCCTCTCAGGACCTCGGGGGGGGTCTAAGTCCCTATAATTCACCCCTCCACTTT. Translating it yields CASQDLGGGLSPYNSPLHF. The V gene is TRBV10-3, the J gene TRBJ1-6, with D maybe TRBD1 (5 bases). Trimming removed 11 bases from V and 2 bases from J, with 28 bases in between. In germline, CDR1 is ENHRY, CDR2 SYGVKD. CDR3 size: 19 residues.